The source of this T cell receptor (beta chain) is a study of T cell repertoires in cytomegalovirus infection (dated by TCRdb to 2018 to 2020). About the investigation overall: Donor HLA type was relevant to the analysis, because carriage of CMV infection together with the matching HLA type was indicated by public TCR beta signatures. The full study reports these points: Cumulative frequency of public TCR beta family members discriminated carriers of CMV infection plus the relevant HLA type in this cohort and an independent approximately 370-donor cohort. The ex vivo response was dominated by HLA-C-restricted CMV-specific TCR beta clonotypes, which also provided the single most frequent clonotype in two of eight donors.

V drops 5 bases and J drops 7 bases, leaving 14 bases in between. The germline V gene (reference sequence) yields LNHDA for CDR1 and SQIVND for CDR2. The CDR3 goes from the cysteine to the phenylalanine over 13 residues. Only the CDR3 DNA stays, 39 bases, in frame from base 1. Sequencing was carried out with an Illumina HiSeq 1500. TCRdb cleaned the public reads at Q25 with fastp, built clones with MiXCR and kept in-frame beta chains. Rows with one shared CDR3 protein collapse into an entry with the most common genes and DNA. This sample comprises 100,000 or so distinct CDR3 sequences, 20% to 25% of them detected only once. Of the sample, about 39% is held by the ten largest clones. This clonotype came up many times. Its antigen specificity is not known. No base qualities exist here, and no much larger clone lies one base off it.

The V and J segments used are TRBV19 and TRBJ1-1; perhaps TRBD1 is the D gene, with 6 bases matching. Sequenced input: CD8+ T cells from PBMCs. The source of this sequence is a human donor in good health (CMV status not recorded). Some clones in this sample may be carry-over from other donors' samples. The CDR3 protein sequence reads: CASSRWGASEAFF. The DNA sequence is as follows: TGTGCCAGTAGTCGATGGGGGGCGAGTGAAGCTTTCTTT.